This passage covers 23 T cell receptor beta chains from one sample sequenced in a study of blood T cell repertoires in COVID-19. Repertoires were generated with immunoSEQ multiplex PCR, while TCRdb's copy carries only in-frame clones and drops some. The sample records approximately 210,000 clones, 81% being singletons. The sample consisted of PBMCs or T cells enriched from blood (not recorded which). These receptors originate from a woman aged 45 to 65 with acute COVID-19.

The CDR3 bases are TGTGCCAGCAGAGAGACAGGGGGACCCTATGGCTACACCTTC. It encodes CASRETGGPYGYTF. V gene TRBV6-5 combines with J gene TRBJ1-2; 9 bases match TRBD1. Germline trimming cut 6 bases from V and 4 bases from J; bases unmatched to any gene: 6. Germline V gene sequence: CDR1 MNHEY, CDR2 SVGAGI. The CDR3 is 14 residues long.

In its sample, this clone was seen once. The V call is TRBV5-4, the J call TRBJ1-2; 8 nucleotides line up with TRBD1. The V segment lost 2 bases and the J segment 2 bases; nucleotides outside the gene matches: 5. This CDR3 contains 15 residues. Germline CDR1 SGHNT, CDR2 YYREEE (reference sequence). The CDR3 DNA reads as TGTGCCAGCAGCTTCCCCGACAGGGGAAACTATGGCTACACCTTC. Its protein is CASSFPDRGNYGYTF.

The rearrangement uses TRBV2 and TRBJ1-5; 9 bases align to TRBD1. Germline CDR1 reads SNHLY; CDR2 reads FYNNEI. This CDR3 spans 15 amino acids. After removal of 5 bases from V and 4 bases from J, the junction contained 6 bases not matched to a gene. The CDR3 region has the DNA TGTGCCAGCAGTAACCCCGGGACAGGGAATCAGCCCCAGCATTTT. The encoded protein is CASSNPGTGNQPQHF.

With respect to this clone: Different DNA sequences within this sample yield the same CDR3. The chain recombines TRBV29-1 with TRBJ2-5, with TRBD1 as a possible D gene (6 bases). V was shortened by 7 bases and J by 4 bases, with 16 bases between the two germline ends. The CDR3 consists of 13 residues. CDR1 and CDR2 (germline): SQVTM, ANQGSEA. The CDR3 loop is CSGGLGAGETQYF. CDR3 nucleotide sequence: TGCAGCGGGGGGTTGGGGGCGGGAGAGACCCAGTACTTC.

The chain joins TRBV6-5 to TRBJ2-3; a possible D gene is TRBD1 (6 bases). V was clipped by 4 bases and J by 3 bases, with 11 bases between them. The germline gives CDR1 MNHEY, CDR2 SVGAGI. This CDR3 has 14 amino acids. CDR3 nucleotides: TGTGCCAGCAGTTTACAGGGTGGTACAGATACGCAGTATTTT. Translating it yields CASSLQGGTDTQYF.

The V gene is TRBV5-1, the J gene TRBJ2-1, with TRBD2 matching over 9 bases. Germline CDR1 and CDR2: SGHRS and YFSETQ. CDR3 length equals 16 residues. The J segment lost 8 bases and the V segment lost 0 bases, leaving 9 bases of the junction unmatched. CDR3: CASSLDYSGSGDEQFF. The DNA of the CDR3 is TGCGCCAGCAGCTTGGACTATAGCGGGAGCGGGGATGAGCAGTTCTTC.

The chain carries TRBV12-3 or TRBV12-4 and TRBJ2-4; 9 nucleotides match TRBD1. V lost 1 base, J lost 12 bases, and 4 bases stayed unmatched. The CDR3 spans 13 residues. In DNA form, the CDR3 reads TGTGCCAGCAGTTTAGGCGGGACAGGGACTCAGTACTTC. Translating gives CASSLGGTGTQYF.

The chain recombines TRBV19 with TRBJ2-3; perhaps TRBD2 as D (7 bases). The germline gives CDR1 LNHDA, CDR2 SQIVND (reference sequence). Trimming took off 10 bases at V and 3 bases at J, with 26 bases between the two ends. CDR3 length: 17 amino acids. CDR3 amino acids: CATSEQGRGALTDTQYF. In DNA form, the CDR3 reads TGTGCCACATCAGAACAAGGTCGGGGGGCGCTTACAGATACGCAGTATTTT.

The gene calls are TRBV5-1 and TRBJ2-7, with D maybe TRBD2 (6 bases). Trimming left V 0 bases short and J 3 bases short, with 10 bases between. Germline V gene lookup returns CDR1 SGHRS and CDR2 YFSETQ. The CDR3 consists of 14 residues. CDR3 protein: CASSLAAGRYEQYF. As DNA, the CDR3 is TGCGCCAGCAGCTTGGCGGCGGGGCGCTACGAGCAGTACTTC. Complete variable domain (other parts from reference TRBV5-1 and TRBJ2-7): KAGVTQTPRYLIKTRGQQVTLSCSPISGHRSVSWYQQTPGQGLQFLFEYFSETQRNKGNFPGRFSGRQFSNSRSEMNVSTLELGDSALYLCASSLAAGRYEQYFGPGTRLTVT.

J is TRBJ2-2 and V is TRBV28; 7 nucleotides match TRBD2. V trimming: 4 bases; J trimming: 0 bases; junction bases outside the gene matches: 2. Germline loops: CDR1 MDHEN, CDR2 SYDVKM. There are 15 residues in the CDR3. CDR3 loop: CASSSAGANTGELFF. CDR3 nucleotide sequence: TGTGCCAGCAGTTCTGCGGGAGCGAACACCGGGGAGCTGTTTTTT.

This chain uses TRBV28 with TRBJ1-2; D remains ambiguous. The CDR3 sequence is 16 residues long. V was cut by 4 bases and J by 0 bases, with 15 bases left in between. Looked up from germline, CDR1 is MDHEN and CDR2 is SYDVKM. The CDR3 DNA sequence: TGTGCCAGCAGTTACCGAGACGGCGACTCTAACTATGGCTACACCTTC. Its protein product is CASSYRDGDSNYGYTF.

The chain uses TRBV24-1 and TRBJ1-2; TRBD1 matches 7 bases. Germline lookup yields CDR1 KGHDR and CDR2 SFDVKD. V gave up 4 bases and J gave up 8 bases; unmatched junction bases: 9. This CDR3 comprises 14 residues. This chain's CDR3 is CATSDPRDRGGYTF. In DNA form, the CDR3 reads TGTGCCACCAGTGACCCCCGGGACAGAGGGGGCTACACCTTC.

This chain links TRBV10-3 with TRBJ1-5; a weak D match, TRBD1 (5 bases). Trimming took 0 bases from V and 10 from J, leaving 13 bases between them. The CDR3 is 14 residues long. The germline CDR1 and CDR2 sequences are ENHRY and SYGVKD. Here the CDR3 DNA reads TGTGCCATCAGTGAGTCTGTCGGGGGTTTACCCCAGCATTTT. Its protein product is CAISESVGGLPQHF.

A few counts support this clone. The chain employs TRBV14 and TRBJ2-7; D unclear. The CDR3 consists of 14 residues. Germline CDR1 is SGHDN and CDR2 is FVKESK. V gave up 0 bases and J gave up 3 bases, with 9 bases separating them. The CDR3 bases are TGTGCCAGCAGCCAAGATCGCTGGAGCTACGAGCAGTACTTC. This codes for CASSQDRWSYEQYF.

This chain links TRBV11-2 with TRBJ1-1; D is ambiguous. The CDR3 has 14 residues. Germline V lookup: CDR1 SGHAT, CDR2 FQNNGV. V shed 2 bases and J shed 0 bases, with 7 bases lying between them. The CDR3, as DNA: TGTGCCAGCAGCTTACCGGGGTTGAACACTGAAGCTTTCTTT. Its protein is CASSLPGLNTEAFF. The whole variable domain, filled in from reference TRBV11-2 and TRBJ1-1, reads EAGVAQSPRYKIIEKRQSVAFWCNPISGHATLYWYQQILGQGPKLLIQFQNNGVVDDSQLPKDRFSAERLKGVDSTLKIQPAKLEDSAVYLCASSLPGLNTEAFFGQGTRLTVV.

V gene TRBV5-1 combines with J gene TRBJ1-1, with 8 bases matching TRBD1. Germline V gene lookup returns CDR1 SGHRS and CDR2 YFSETQ. The CDR3 runs 13 residues. The V and J ends lost 8 bases and 1 base, in that order; junction bases with no gene match: 4. The CDR3 bases are TGCGCCAGTAGGGGACAGGAGAACACTGAAGCTTTCTTT. It encodes CASRGQENTEAFF.

The chain joins TRBV19 to TRBJ1-5; D is possibly TRBD1 (5 bases). This CDR3 spans 13 amino acids. Trimming took off 7 bases at V and 6 bases at J, with 13 bases between the two ends. CDR1 LNHDA and CDR2 SQIVND come from the germline V gene (reference sequence). DNA of the CDR3: TGTGCCAGTACCCGGGACTGGTCTCAGCCCCAGCATTTT. Its protein is CASTRDWSQPQHF.

This clone was detected only once. The CDR3 bases are TGTGCCACCAGCAGAGAACAGCCTCCCTACGAGCAGTACTTC. This encodes CATSREQPPYEQYF. The rearrangement joins TRBV15 to TRBJ2-7; no clear D. The V gene lost 0 bases and the J gene lost 2 bases, with 8 bases spanning the gap. This CDR3 has 14 residues. The germline gives CDR1 LNHNV, CDR2 YYDKDF (reference sequence).

This clone has only one observation. The V and J genes are TRBV12-3 or TRBV12-4 and TRBJ2-7, with D unclear. The CDR3 covers 11 residues. Trimming removed 5 bases from V and 4 bases from J, with 6 bases in between. CDR3 protein: CASSQNYEQYF. The CDR3 region has the DNA TGTGCCAGCAGTCAGAATTACGAGCAGTACTTC.

The chain employs TRBV6-5 and TRBJ1-5, with 8 bases that match TRBD1. V shed 6 bases, J shed 2 bases, and the junction held 3 bases outside the gene matches. In germline, CDR1 is MNHEY, CDR2 SVGAGI. There are 14 residues in the CDR3. For the CDR3, the DNA is TGTGCCAGCAGGACGGGACAGGGCAATCAGCCCCAGCATTTT. Translating it yields CASRTGQGNQPQHF.

This clone occurred a few times. This rearrangement joins TRBV7-2 to TRBJ1-1; maybe TRBD1 (5 bases). V was trimmed by 5 bases and J by 1 base, leaving 11 bases between them. This CDR3 is 14 amino acids long. Germline CDR1 reads SGHTA; CDR2 reads FQGNSA. The CDR3 nucleotides are TGTGCCAGCAGCCGGACACTGGGGAACACTGAAGCTTTCTTT. This translates into CASSRTLGNTEAFF.

The J gene is TRBJ2-6, the V gene TRBV15; tentative D call: TRBD2 (5 bases). The V and J ends lost 3 bases and 0 bases respectively, with 9 bases between them. Germline V gene sequence: CDR1 LNHNV, CDR2 YYDKDF (reference sequence). There are 16 residues in the CDR3. The chain's CDR3 is CATSSLRGSGANVLTF. For the CDR3, the DNA is TGTGCCACCAGCAGCTTACGGGGCTCTGGGGCCAACGTCCTGACTTTC. Variable domain in full (rest from reference TRBV15 and TRBJ2-6): DAMVIQNPRYQVTQFGKPVTLSCSQTLNHNVMYWYQQKSSQAPKLLFHYYDKDFNNEADTPDNFQSRRPNTSFCFLDIRSPGLGDTAMYLCATSSLRGSGANVLTFGAGSRLTVL.

The CDR3 is CASSIGLLAGGPTDTQYF. In nucleotides, the CDR3 is TGTGCCAGTAGTATAGGCCTACTAGCGGGAGGGCCCACAGATACGCAGTATTTT. The genes are TRBV19 and TRBJ2-3, with 13 bases lining up with TRBD2. Germline assignment: CDR1 LNHDA and CDR2 SQIVND (reference sequence). The CDR3 contains 18 residues. The trim removed 1 base at V and 2 bases at J, leaving 6 bases unmatched.